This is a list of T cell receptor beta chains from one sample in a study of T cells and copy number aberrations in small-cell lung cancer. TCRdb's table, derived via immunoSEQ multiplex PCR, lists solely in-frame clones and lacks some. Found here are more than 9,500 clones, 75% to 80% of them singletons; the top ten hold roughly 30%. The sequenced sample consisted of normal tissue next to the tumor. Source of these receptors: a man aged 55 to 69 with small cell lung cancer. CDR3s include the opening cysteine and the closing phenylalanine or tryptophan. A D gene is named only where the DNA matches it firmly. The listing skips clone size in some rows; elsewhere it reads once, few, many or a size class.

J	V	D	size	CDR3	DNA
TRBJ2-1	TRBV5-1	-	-	CASSPRSDEQFF	TGCGCCAGTAGTCCTCGTTCTGATGAGCAGTTCTTC
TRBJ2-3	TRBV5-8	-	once	CATIVGSSDTQYF	TGTGCCACCATTGTAGGGAGCTCAGATACGCAGTATTTT
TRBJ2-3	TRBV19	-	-	CASSTRSDTQYF	TGTGCCAGTAGTACCCGGAGCGATACGCAGTATTTT
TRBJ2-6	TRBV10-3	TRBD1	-	CAISEQTGGPGANVLTF	TGTGCCATCAGTGAACAGACAGGGGGCCCTGGGGCCAACGTCCTGACTTTC
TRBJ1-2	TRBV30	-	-	CAWSGGALVYGYTF	TGTGCCTGGAGTGGAGGGGCGCTTGTCTATGGCTACACCTTC
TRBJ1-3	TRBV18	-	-	CASSPNDPGTGNTIYF	TGTGCCAGCTCACCCAACGACCCGGGGACTGGAAACACCATATATTTT
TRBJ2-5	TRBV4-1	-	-	CASSQDWIGETQYF	TGCGCCAGCAGCCAAGATTGGATAGGGGAGACCCAGTACTTC
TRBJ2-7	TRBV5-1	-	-	CASSPSGQIYEQYF	TGCGCCAGCAGCCCCTCGGGGCAGATCTACGAGCAGTACTTC
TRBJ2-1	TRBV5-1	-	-	CASSLHLGKQFF	TGCGCCAGCAGCCTCCACCTCGGGAAGCAGTTCTTC
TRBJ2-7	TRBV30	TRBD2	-	CAWSSSGAYEQYF	TGTGCCTGGAGTTCTAGCGGGGCCTACGAGCAGTACTTC
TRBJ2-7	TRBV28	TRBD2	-	CASLPAGAYEQYF	TGTGCCAGCCTCCCCGCGGGGGCCTACGAGCAGTACTTC
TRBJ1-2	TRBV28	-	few	CAVERGENYGYTF	TGTGCCGTCGAGCGGGGGGAAAACTATGGCTACACCTTC
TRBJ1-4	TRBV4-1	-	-	CASSQEWGKLFF	TGCGCCAGCAGCCAAGAATGGGGAAAACTGTTTTTT
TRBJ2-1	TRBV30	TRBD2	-	CAWTPGTSGHNEQFF	TGTGCCTGGACCCCAGGGACTAGCGGGCACAATGAGCAGTTCTTC
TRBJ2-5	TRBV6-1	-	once	CASSVFQETQYF	TGTGCCAGCAGTGTTTTTCAGGAGACCCAGTACTTC
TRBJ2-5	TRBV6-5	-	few	CASSLATGEQETQYF	TGTGCCAGCAGTTTGGCGACAGGCGAGCAAGAGACCCAGTACTTC
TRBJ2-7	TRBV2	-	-	CASSASHTTGIEQYF	TGTGCCAGCAGTGCCTCTCATACTACAGGGATCGAGCAGTACTTC
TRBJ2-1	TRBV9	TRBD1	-	CASSVGTGDYEQFF	TGTGCCAGCAGCGTTGGGACAGGGGACTATGAGCAGTTCTTC
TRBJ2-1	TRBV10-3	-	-	CAIRPRTDNEQFF	TGTGCCATCAGGCCCAGGACAGACAATGAGCAGTTCTTC
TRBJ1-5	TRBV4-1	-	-	CASSQGRSNQPQHF	TGCGCCAGCAGCCAGGGACGTAGCAATCAGCCCCAGCATTTT
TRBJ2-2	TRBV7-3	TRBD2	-	CASSQSGLANTGELFF	TGTGCCAGCAGCCAGTCGGGACTAGCGAACACCGGGGAGCTGTTTTTT
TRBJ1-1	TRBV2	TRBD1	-	CASSEAGTGGTEAFF	TGTGCCAGCAGTGAAGCGGGGACAGGAGGGACTGAAGCTTTCTTT
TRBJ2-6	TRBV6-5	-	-	CASSLRGANVLTF	TGTGCCAGCAGCCTCAGAGGGGCCAACGTCCTGACTTTC
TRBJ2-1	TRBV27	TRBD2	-	CASTSGRTTISYNEQFF	TGTGCCAGCACTAGCGGGAGGACCACAATCTCCTACAATGAGCAGTTCTTC
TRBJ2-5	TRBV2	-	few	CASSGTTETQYF	TGTGCCAGCAGCGGGACCACAGAGACCCAGTACTTC
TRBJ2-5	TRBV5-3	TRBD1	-	CARSFRTGQKETQYF	TGTGCCAGAAGCTTTAGGACAGGGCAAAAAGAGACCCAGTACTTC
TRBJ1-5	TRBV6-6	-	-	CANSNRAGRPQHF	TGTGCCAACAGTAACAGGGCCGGGCGGCCCCAGCATTTT
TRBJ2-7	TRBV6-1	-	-	CASSAPISVIVEQYF	TGTGCCAGCAGTGCCCCGATATCTGTCATAGTCGAGCAGTACTTC
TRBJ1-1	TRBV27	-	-	CASSLTGLGSNTEAFF	TGTGCCAGCAGTCTAACAGGGTTGGGATCGAACACTGAAGCTTTCTTT
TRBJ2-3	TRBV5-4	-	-	CASSLVLAGPDTQYF	TGTGCCAGCAGCTTAGTCCTAGCTGGGCCAGATACGCAGTATTTT
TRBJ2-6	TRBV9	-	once	CASSVVSGANVLTF	TGTGCCAGCAGCGTAGTATCGGGGGCCAACGTCCTGACTTTC
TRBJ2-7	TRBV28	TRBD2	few	CATETGTSVYEQYF	TGTGCCACCGAGACCGGGACTAGCGTCTACGAGCAGTACTTC
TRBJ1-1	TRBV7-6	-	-	CASSRGPDYTEAFF	TGTGCCAGCAGCAGGGGCCCAGATTACACTGAAGCTTTCTTT
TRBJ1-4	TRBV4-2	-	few	CASSRVHNANEKLFF	TGTGCCAGCAGCCGGGTGCACAACGCTAATGAAAAACTGTTTTTT
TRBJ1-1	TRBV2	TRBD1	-	CASSRGTGSRTEAFF	TGTGCCAGCAGCCGCGGGACAGGGTCGAGAACTGAAGCTTTCTTT
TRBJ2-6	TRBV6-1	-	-	CASSSRVSGANVLTF	TGTGCCAGCTCTTCCAGGGTCTCTGGGGCCAACGTCCTGACTTTC
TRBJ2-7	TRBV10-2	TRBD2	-	CASSRDYNYEQYF	TGCGCCAGCAGCCGGGACTACAATTACGAGCAGTACTTC
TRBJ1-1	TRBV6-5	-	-	CASLGQSFTEAFF	TGTGCCAGTCTGGGGCAGTCCTTCACTGAAGCTTTCTTT
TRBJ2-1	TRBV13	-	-	CASSFGKDSYNEQFF	TGTGCCAGCAGCTTTGGGAAGGACTCCTACAATGAGCAGTTCTTC
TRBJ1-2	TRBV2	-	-	CASSETNNGGHTF	TGTGCCAGCAGTGAAACGAACAATGGGGGGCACACCTTC
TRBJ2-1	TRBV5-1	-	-	CASSLGVLYNEQFF	TGCGCCAGCAGCTTGGGGGTCCTATACAATGAGCAGTTCTTC
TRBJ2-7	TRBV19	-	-	CASSIAGGPYEQYF	TGTGCCAGTAGTATAGCGGGCGGCCCCTACGAGCAGTACTTC
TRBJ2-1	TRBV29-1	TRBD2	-	CSVESAGGLGEQFF	TGCAGCGTTGAGTCAGCGGGAGGGCTTGGTGAGCAGTTCTTC
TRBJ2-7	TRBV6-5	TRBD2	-	CASSYRLADSSYEQYF	TGTGCCAGCAGTTACCGCCTAGCGGATAGTTCCTACGAGCAGTACTTC